The 10 T cell receptor beta chains below were found in one sample sequenced in a study of T cells in Graves' hyperthyroidism and ophthalmopathy. Amplified regions were TCR beta CDR3 sequences from RNA transcripts. First-round RT-PCR of the TCR CDR3 relied on the HTBI primer set. One entry per CDR3 protein results from TCRdb running MiXCR on the multiplex PCR reads. The sample lists roughly 500,000 distinct CDR3 sequences, around 43% occurring once. The sample consisted of peripheral blood or thyroid tissue (not recorded which). The source of these receptors is an adult woman with Graves' disease, either hyperthyroidism or ophthalmopathy (not recorded which).

This clonotype has a count of ten or more. V gene TRBV12-3 or TRBV12-4 combines with J gene TRBJ1-1; D is unclear. Trimming pared 7 bases from V and 8 bases from J, leaving 14 bases between. This CDR3 has 12 residues. As DNA, the CDR3 is TGTGCCAGCAATAGTAGAGAAAGAGAAGCTTTCTTT. Translated, it gives CASNSREREAFF.

The chain is built from TRBV7-8 and TRBJ1-6, with a possible D match to TRBD1 (5 bases). The CDR3 has 17 residues. Between the trimmed V and J ends, which lost 5 bases and 0 bases, there was a span of 14 bases. Germline CDR1 reads SGHVS; CDR2 reads FQNEAQ. CDR3 loop: CASSPRVQSSYNSPLHF. The CDR3 DNA is TGTGCCAGCAGCCCCAGGGTTCAGAGCTCCTATAATTCACCCCTCCACTTT. Full variable domain (remainder filled in from reference TRBV7-8 and TRBJ1-6): GAGVSQSPRYKVAKRGQDVALRCDPISGHVSLFWYQQALGQGPEFLTYFQNEAQLDKSGLPSDRFFAERPEGSVSTLKIQRTQQEDSAVYLCASSPRVQSSYNSPLHFGNGTRLTVT.

V is TRBV29-1 and J is TRBJ1-1; maybe TRBD1 (5 bases). Trimming removed 6 bases at V and 2 bases at J, with 16 bases between. The germline V gene has CDR1 SQVTM and CDR2 ANQGSEA. CDR3 size: 14 residues. The CDR3, as DNA: TGCAGCGTCAGGGACTTTCCGGTCAACACTGAAGCTTTCTTT. Protein product: CSVRDFPVNTEAFF.

The chain has TRBV6-1 and TRBJ2-5; 7 bases align to TRBD1. Germline lookup yields CDR1 MNHNS and CDR2 SASEGT. CDR3 length: 16 amino acids. The J segment lost 0 bases and the V segment lost 6 bases, leaving 10 bases of the junction unmatched. The CDR3 loop reads CASSNRPGGYQETQYF. As DNA, the CDR3 is TGTGCCAGCAGCAACAGACCAGGGGGATACCAAGAGACCCAGTACTTC.

This clonotype was picked up many times. The V gene is TRBV25-1, the J gene TRBJ2-7, with D hard to call. The V gene lost 5 bases and the J gene lost 0 bases, with 20 bases spanning the gap. The CDR3 loop spans 17 amino acids. CDR1 and CDR2 (germline): MGHDK, SYGVNS. The CDR3 DNA reads TGTGCCAGCAGTCACCCGGGTGCAGGACGGGTCTCCTACGAGCAGTACTTC. Protein: CASSHPGAGRVSYEQYF.

Remarks on this clonotype: Its ends do not fully match the called genes, so a read error is possible. The chain couples TRBV15 to TRBJ1-1; the match to TRBD1 covers 7 bases. CDR1 and CDR2 (germline): LNHNV, YYDKDF (reference sequence). This CDR3 is 15 amino acids long. CDR3 nucleotide sequence: TGTGCCACCAGCACGGGGCAGGGGGTGAGCACTGAGGCTTTCTTT. Translating gives CATSTGQGVSTEAFF.

The chain combines TRBV24-1 with TRBJ1-6; D may be TRBD1 (5 bases). CDR3 size: 13 residues. Germline V gene sequence: CDR1 KGHDR, CDR2 SFDVKD. Trimming pared 9 bases from V and 8 bases from J, leaving 13 bases between. The CDR3 DNA reads TGTGCCACCCCCGTCGACAGTTATTCACCCCTCCACTTT. It is translated as CATPVDSYSPLHF.

In its sample, this clonotype was seen many times. The chain links TRBV29-1 to TRBJ1-2; 8 positions match TRBD1. The V and J ends lost 3 bases and 4 bases, in that order; junction bases with no gene match: 10. The germline V gene has CDR1 SQVTM and CDR2 ANQGSEA. The CDR3 has 15 residues. As DNA, the CDR3 is TGCAGCGTTGAGTCCCCGGGACAGGCCTTCTATGGCTACACCTTC. It yields the protein CSVESPGQAFYGYTF.

This clonotype has just a few counts. The chain is built from TRBV20-1 and TRBJ2-5; a possible D gene is TRBD1 (6 bases). Trimming stripped 0 bases from V and 9 bases from J, with 14 bases between. Germline loops: CDR1 DFQATT, CDR2 SNEGSKA (reference sequence). This CDR3 spans 13 amino acids. The CDR3 DNA sequence: TGCAGTGCTAGAGAGGGTGGTGGACAGCCCCAGTACTTC. It codes for CSAREGGGQPQYF.

This chain links TRBV2 with TRBJ2-7, with unresolved D. V was shortened by 9 bases and J by 7 bases, with 19 bases between the two germline ends. Germline V gene sequence: CDR1 SNHLY, CDR2 FYNNEI. CDR3 size: 13 residues. The DNA for the CDR3 is TGTGCCAGTACTAAAGTATCCCCCGTGGAGCAGTACTTC. Residues: CASTKVSPVEQYF.